This T cell receptor beta chain was sequenced for a study of blood T cells in healthy people across ages. General study points: The study found more naive CD4+ cells and higher diversity in long-lived than aged donors.

PBMCs numbering at least 7 million were isolated per sample. In germline, CDR1 is SGHVS, CDR2 FNYEAQ. V lost 1 base to trimming and J lost 4 bases; unmatched junction nucleotides: 0. The CDR3 extends over 15 amino acids. With a J-beta primer mix and a sample-barcoded 5' primer, a second PCR ran about 6 to 11 cycles. Through a template-switch adaptor with 12 random nucleotides, each cDNA molecule received a tag. TCRdb passed the 5' RACE reads through MiXCR, listing each CDR3 protein once. The data show about 930,000 distinct CDR3 sequences, 25% to 30% seen once. As for this clonotype: Its specificity is not known.

The same sample was also studied in work on T cells of mothers and their children.

What was sequenced was blood. This sequence was found in a woman between 40 and 55 years old in good health. The V gene is TRBV7-6, the J gene TRBJ1-6, with 8 positions matching TRBD1. In DNA form, the CDR3 reads TGTGCCAGCAGCTTAGGGACAGGGTATAATTCACCCCTCCACTTT. This encodes CASSLGTGYNSPLHF. Full variable domain (rest looked up from reference TRBV7-6 and TRBJ1-6): GAGVSQSPRYKVTKRGQDVALRCDPISGHVSLYWYRQALGQGPEFLTYFNYEAQQDKSGLPNDRFSAERPEGSISTLTIQRTEQRDSAMYRCASSLGTGYNSPLHFGNGTRLTVT.